The rows below give T cell receptor beta chains drawn from one sample of a study of blood T cell repertoires in COVID-19. Produced via immunoSEQ multiplex PCR; TCRdb's table is partial and in-frame only. The data show approximately 130,000 clones, almost 85% seen once. Sequenced input: peripheral blood. Every receptor here comes from a human donor in a cohort sampled during active COVID-19. Each CDR3 is given with its conserved first and last residue. Size tells how often a clone was seen (once, few, many) or the class of an expanded clone, and some rows leave it out.

.,TRBV18,TRBJ1-6,CASSPSAGSPLHF
.,TRBV5-1,TRBJ2-7,CASSLYRGSYEQYF
few,TRBV6-5,TRBJ1-1,CASSYRLNAEAFF
.,TRBV11-2,TRBJ2-1,CASSVTSGITNEQFF
.,TRBV19,TRBJ1-1,CASSPAFQTGRYTEAFF
.,TRBV3-1/TRBV3-2,TRBJ2-2,CASSQDSLYTGELFF
.,TRBV18,TRBJ2-1,CASFFSGRDRYNEQFF
.,TRBV7-3,TRBJ2-2,CASSRGQGYTGELFF
.,TRBV6-8,TRBJ2-7,CASTLDPGPSSDYEQYF
.,TRBV20-1,TRBJ2-5,CSANDRRTSGGQKETQYF
.,TRBV10-3,TRBJ2-7,CAMAGQGAHEQYF